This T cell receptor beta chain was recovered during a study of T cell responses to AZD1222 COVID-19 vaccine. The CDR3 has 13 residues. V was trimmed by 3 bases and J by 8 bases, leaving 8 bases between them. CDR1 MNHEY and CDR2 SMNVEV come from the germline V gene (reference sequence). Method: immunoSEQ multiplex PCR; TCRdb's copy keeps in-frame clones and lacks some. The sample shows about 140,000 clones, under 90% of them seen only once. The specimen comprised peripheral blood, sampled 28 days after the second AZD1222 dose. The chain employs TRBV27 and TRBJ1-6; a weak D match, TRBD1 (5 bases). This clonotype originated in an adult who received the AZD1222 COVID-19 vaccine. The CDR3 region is CASSLSGYSPLHF. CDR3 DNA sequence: TGTGCCAGCAGTTTGTCAGGGTATTCACCCCTCCACTTT.